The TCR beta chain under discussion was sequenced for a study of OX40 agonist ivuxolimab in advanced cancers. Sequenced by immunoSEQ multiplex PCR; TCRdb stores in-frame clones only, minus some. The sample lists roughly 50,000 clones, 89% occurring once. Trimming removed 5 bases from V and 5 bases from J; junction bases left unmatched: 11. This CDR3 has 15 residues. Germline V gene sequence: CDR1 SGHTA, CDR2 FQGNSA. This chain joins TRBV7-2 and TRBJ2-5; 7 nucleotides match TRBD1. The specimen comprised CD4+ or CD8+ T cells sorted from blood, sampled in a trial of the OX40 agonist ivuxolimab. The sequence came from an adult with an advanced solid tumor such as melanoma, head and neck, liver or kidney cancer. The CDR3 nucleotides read TGTGCCAGCAGCGCCCTAGGACAGGATGAGGAGACCCAGTACTTC. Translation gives CASSALGQDEETQYF.